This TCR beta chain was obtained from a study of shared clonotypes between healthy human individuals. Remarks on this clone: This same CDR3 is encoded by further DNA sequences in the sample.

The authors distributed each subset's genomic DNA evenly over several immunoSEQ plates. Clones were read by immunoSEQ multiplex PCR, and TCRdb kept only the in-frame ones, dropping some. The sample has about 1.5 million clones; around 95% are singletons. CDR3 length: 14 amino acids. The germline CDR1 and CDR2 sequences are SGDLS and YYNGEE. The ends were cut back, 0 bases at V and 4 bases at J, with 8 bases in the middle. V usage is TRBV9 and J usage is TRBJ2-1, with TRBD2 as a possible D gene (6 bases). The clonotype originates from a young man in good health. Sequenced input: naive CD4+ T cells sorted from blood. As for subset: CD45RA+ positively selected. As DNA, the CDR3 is TGTGCCAGCAGCGTAGGGGGGACTTACAATGAGCAGTTCTTC. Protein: CASSVGGTYNEQFF.